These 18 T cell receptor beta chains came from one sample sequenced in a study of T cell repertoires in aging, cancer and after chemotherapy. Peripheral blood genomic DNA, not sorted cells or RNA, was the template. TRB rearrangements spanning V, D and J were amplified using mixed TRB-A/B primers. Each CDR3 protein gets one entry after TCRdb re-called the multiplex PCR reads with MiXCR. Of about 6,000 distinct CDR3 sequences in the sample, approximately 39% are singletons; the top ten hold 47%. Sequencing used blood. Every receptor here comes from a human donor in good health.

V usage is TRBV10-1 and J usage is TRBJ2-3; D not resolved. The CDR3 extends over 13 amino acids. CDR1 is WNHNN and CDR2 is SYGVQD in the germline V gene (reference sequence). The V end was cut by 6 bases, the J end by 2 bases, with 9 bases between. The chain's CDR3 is CASSLTNTDTQYF. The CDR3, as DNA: TGCGCCAGCAGCCTCACAAACACAGATACGCAGTATTTT.

The CDR3 region has the DNA TGTGCCACCAGCAGAGGACAGTACCATCAGCCCCAGCATTTT. This sequence encodes CATSRGQYHQPQHF. The rearrangement joins TRBV15 to TRBJ1-5; tentatively, D is TRBD1 (5 bases). The germline V gene encodes CDR1 LNHNV and CDR2 YYDKDF (reference sequence). Between the trimmed V and J ends, which lost 1 base and 5 bases, there was a span of 9 bases. This CDR3 contains 14 residues.

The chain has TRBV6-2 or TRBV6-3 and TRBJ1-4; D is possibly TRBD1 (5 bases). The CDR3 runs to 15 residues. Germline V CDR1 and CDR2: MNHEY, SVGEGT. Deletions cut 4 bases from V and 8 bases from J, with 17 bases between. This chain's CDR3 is CASSSGPEATEKLFF. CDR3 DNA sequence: TGTGCCAGCAGTTCAGGGCCCGAGGCAACCGAAAAACTGTTTTTT.

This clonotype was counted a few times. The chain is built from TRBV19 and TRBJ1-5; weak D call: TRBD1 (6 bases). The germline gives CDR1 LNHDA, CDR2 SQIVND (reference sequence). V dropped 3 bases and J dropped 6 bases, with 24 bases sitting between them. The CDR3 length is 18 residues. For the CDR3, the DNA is TGTGCCAGTAGTATCGGGACAACGGTAGGGGTTTCGGGTCAGCCCCAGCATTTT. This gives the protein CASSIGTTVGVSGQPQHF.

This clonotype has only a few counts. The CDR3 bases are TGTGCCACCAGCCGACAGGGGTATAATTCACCCCTCCACTTT. Its protein is CATSRQGYNSPLHF. This chain links TRBV15 with TRBJ1-6; 8 positions agree with TRBD1. Germline lookup yields CDR1 LNHNV and CDR2 YYDKDF (reference sequence). The CDR3 covers 14 residues. With 5 bases clipped from V and 4 bases from J, the junction kept 1 base outside the gene matches.

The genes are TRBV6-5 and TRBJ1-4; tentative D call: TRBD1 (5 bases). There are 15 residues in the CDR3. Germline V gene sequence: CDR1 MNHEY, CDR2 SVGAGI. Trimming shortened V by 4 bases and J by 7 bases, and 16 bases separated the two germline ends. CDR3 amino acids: CASSLEGRGGEKLFF. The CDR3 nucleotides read TGTGCCAGCAGTTTGGAGGGTAGGGGAGGTGAAAAACTGTTTTTT.

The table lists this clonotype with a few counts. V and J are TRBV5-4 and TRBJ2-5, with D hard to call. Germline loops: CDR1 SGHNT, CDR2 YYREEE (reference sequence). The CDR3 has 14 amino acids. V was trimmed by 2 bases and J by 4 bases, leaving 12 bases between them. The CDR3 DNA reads TGTGCCAGCAGCTTATTTCAAATGGGAGAGACCCAGTACTTC. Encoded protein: CASSLFQMGETQYF.

The CDR3 spells CASSLFGELFF. The CDR3 coding sequence is TGTGCCAGTAGTCTTTTCGGGGAGCTGTTTTTT. This chain links TRBV19 with TRBJ2-2; D ambiguous. The CDR3 runs to 11 residues. CDR1 and CDR2 from the germline V gene are LNHDA and SQIVND (reference sequence). V was pared by 5 bases and J by 7 bases, with 5 bases between.

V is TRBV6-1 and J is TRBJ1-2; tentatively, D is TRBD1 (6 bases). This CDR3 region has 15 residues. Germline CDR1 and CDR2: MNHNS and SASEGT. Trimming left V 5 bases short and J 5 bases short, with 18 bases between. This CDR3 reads CASSPTGTAPYGYTF. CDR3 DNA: TGTGCCAGCAGTCCGACAGGCACGGCCCCTTATGGCTACACCTTC.

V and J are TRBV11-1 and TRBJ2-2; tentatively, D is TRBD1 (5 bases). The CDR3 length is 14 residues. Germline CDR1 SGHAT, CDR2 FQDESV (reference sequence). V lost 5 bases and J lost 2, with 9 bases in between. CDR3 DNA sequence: TGTGCCAGCAGCCTACAGGACAACACCGGGGAGCTGTTTTTT. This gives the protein CASSLQDNTGELFF.

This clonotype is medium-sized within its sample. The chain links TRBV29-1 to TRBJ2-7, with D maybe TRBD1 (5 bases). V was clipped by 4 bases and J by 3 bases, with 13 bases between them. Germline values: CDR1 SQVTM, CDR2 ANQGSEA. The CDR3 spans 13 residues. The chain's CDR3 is CSVVGVSNYEQYF. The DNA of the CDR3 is TGCAGCGTTGTAGGGGTCTCTAACTACGAGCAGTACTTC.

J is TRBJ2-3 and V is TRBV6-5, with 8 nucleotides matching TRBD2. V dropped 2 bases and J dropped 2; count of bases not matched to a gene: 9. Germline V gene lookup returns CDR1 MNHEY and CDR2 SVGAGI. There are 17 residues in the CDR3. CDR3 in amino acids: CASSYPMTGGYTDTQYF. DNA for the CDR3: TGTGCCAGCAGTTACCCGATGACGGGGGGGTACACAGATACGCAGTATTTT.

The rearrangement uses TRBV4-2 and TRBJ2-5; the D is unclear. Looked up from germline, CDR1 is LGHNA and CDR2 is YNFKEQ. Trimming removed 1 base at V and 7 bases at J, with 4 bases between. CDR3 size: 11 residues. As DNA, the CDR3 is TGTGCCAGCAGCCAAGCCGGGACCCAGTACTTC. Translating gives CASSQAGTQYF.

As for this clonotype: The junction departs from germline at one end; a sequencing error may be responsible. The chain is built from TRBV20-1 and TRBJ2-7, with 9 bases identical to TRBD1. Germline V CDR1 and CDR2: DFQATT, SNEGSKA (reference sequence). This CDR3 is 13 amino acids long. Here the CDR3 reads CSAAPGTGSFSHF. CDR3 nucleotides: TGCAGTGCTGCACCCGGGACAGGGAGTTTTTCGCACTTC.

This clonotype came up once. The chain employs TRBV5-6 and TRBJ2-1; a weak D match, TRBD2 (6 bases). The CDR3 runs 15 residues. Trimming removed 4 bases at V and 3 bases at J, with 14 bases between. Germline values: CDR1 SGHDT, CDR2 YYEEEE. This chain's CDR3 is CASSPRGTGYNEQFF. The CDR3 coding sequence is TGTGCCAGCAGCCCGCGGGGTACGGGCTACAATGAGCAGTTCTTC.

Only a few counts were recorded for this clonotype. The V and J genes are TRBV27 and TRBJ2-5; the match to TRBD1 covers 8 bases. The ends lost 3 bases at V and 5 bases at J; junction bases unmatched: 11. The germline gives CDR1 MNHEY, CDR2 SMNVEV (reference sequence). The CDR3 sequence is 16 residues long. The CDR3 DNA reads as TGTGCCAGCAGTTTCGTGGGGCAGGGGGCATTGGAGACCCAGTACTTC. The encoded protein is CASSFVGQGALETQYF.

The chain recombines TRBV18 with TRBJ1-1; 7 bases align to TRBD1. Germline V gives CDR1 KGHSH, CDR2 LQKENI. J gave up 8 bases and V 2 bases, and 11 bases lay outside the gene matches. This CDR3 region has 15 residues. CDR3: CASSPIHGTAPEAFF. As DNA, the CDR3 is TGTGCCAGCTCACCAATCCACGGGACAGCCCCCGAAGCTTTCTTT.

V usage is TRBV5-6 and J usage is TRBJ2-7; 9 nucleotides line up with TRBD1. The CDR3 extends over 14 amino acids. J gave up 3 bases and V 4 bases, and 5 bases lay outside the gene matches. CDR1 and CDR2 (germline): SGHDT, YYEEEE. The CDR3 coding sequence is TGTGCCAGCAGCCGGGACAGGGTCGACTACGAGCAGTACTTC. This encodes CASSRDRVDYEQYF.